This T cell receptor beta chain was identified in a study of sequential checkpoint blockade in melanoma (dated by TCRdb to 2018 to 2020). Looking at the study overall: Using 1:1 randomization, the trial assigned patients either to first-line nivolumab followed by ipilimumab (arm A) or to ipilimumab followed by nivolumab (arm B). Both trial sequences were followed by maintenance nivolumab. What the authors observed across the whole study: Validation of the response-prediction model combining TCR metrics and mutation burden is needed in larger, independent patient cohorts.

TCRbeta CDR3 regions were immunosequenced from genomic DNA with the immunoSEQ Assay. Before high-throughput sequencing, the genomic DNA was amplified using bias-controlled multiplex PCR. The paper's processing steps were these. To quantify the absolute abundance of each unique TCRbeta CDR3 region, the sequences were collapsed and filtered. Clonality, defined as 1 minus Pielou's evenness, was calculated using only productive rearrangements. A previously published method was used to identify clones with significantly greater frequencies in on-treatment samples than in baseline samples. Entries here come from immuneACCESS through TCRdb and include only in-frame sequences with V and J called. Some clones fail to appear in such tables; in the studies checked, an unresolved V gene covers under half of the shortfall, and the cause of the remainder is unknown. From that table come the V and J calls and clone size; the DNA was used to work out D and trimming. The sample table contains fewer than 25,000 clones; only one count was recorded for 80% to 90% of them. In total, the top ten clones hold 9.5% to 13% of the sample.

Taken with the paper, the label for treatment or condition translates to: randomized to nivolumab then ipilimumab (arm A) or the reverse (arm B). None of the trial patients had been given prior DNA-damaging chemotherapy. Live CD3+CD8+ cells negative for CD19 and CD56 were sorted from thawed PBMCs on a FACS Aria II flow cytometer. Samples came from patients with melanoma in CheckMate 064, a randomized, open-label phase II trial of sequential checkpoint blockade. Peripheral blood mononuclear cells were collected by leukapheresis, purified with Ficoll-Paque, and frozen in human serum with 10% DMSO. Right after sorting, the blood CD3+CD8+ cells were verified to be >95% pure, and DNA extraction followed. The CDR3, cysteine through phenylalanine, is 12 amino acids long. Only the CDR3 DNA stays, 36 bases, in frame from base 1. Per the germline V gene, MGHDK is the CDR1 and SYGVNS is the CDR2. V is pared back by 8 bases and J by 5 bases, with 12 bases lying between the germline termini.

Regarding this clone: The antigen this receptor binds is unknown. Base qualities are not provided; no much larger clone lies one nucleotide away.

The material was CD8+ T cells sorted from blood (inferred from file names), obtained from a patient given nivolumab and ipilimumab in sequence. The sequence was collected from a human donor with melanoma. The receptor chain draws on TRBV25-1 and TRBJ2-5, with TRBD1 tentatively as D gene (5 bases match). This receptor carries the CDR3 CASSRVVETQYF. The nucleotides read TGTGCCAGCTCCAGGGTCGTGGAGACCCAGTACTTC.